This record concerns one TCR beta chain sequence. Its antigen is still unknown. The naive CD8 fraction comprised CD45RO-negative cells positively selected for CCR7 and excluded terminally differentiated effector memory CD45RA+ cells. CDR1 is SGHVS, CDR2 FQNEAQ, per germline. This CDR3 is 17 amino acids long. V shed 2 bases, J shed 6 bases, and the junction held 9 bases outside the gene matches. Roughly 200 ng DNA, 30,000 to 35,000 T cell genomes, went into each sorted-subset replicate PCR. Sequencing was performed with immunoSEQ multiplex PCR; in TCRdb, only in-frame clones are kept and a portion is missing. In the table there are nearly 2 million clones, about 95% of which are singletons. This entry is derived from a study of shared clonotypes between healthy human individuals. Study as a whole: There were three CD4 naive, three CD4 memory, two CD8 naive and one CD8 memory plates per donor. Points from the study as a whole: Sample collection involved blood only; tissue repertoires are likely different. Naive subsets tended to show greater estimated richness than memory subsets.

The chain links TRBV7-8 to TRBJ2-1, with 11 bases matching TRBD2. The specimen was naive CD8+ T cells sorted from blood. The TCR sequence derives from a man in his late teens or twenties in good health. CDR3 in DNA: TGTGCCAGCAGCTTAACACTAGCGGGAGAGGTGCTCAATGAGCAGTTCTTC. Its protein product is CASSLTLAGEVLNEQFF.